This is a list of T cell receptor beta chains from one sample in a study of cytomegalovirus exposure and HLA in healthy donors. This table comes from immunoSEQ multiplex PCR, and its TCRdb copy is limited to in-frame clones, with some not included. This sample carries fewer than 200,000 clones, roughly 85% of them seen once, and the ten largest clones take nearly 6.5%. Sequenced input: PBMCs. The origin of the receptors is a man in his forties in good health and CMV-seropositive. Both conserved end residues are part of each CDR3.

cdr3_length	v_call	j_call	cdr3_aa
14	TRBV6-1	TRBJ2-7	CASRGLAGSYEQYF
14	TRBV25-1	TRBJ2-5	CASSEGATQETQYF
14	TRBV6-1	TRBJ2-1	CASSEGAGAHEQFF
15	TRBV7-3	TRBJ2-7	CASSLTGQGGYEQYF
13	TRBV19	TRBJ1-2	CASSSGSGRGYTF
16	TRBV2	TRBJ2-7	CASSEGRGGRSYEQYF
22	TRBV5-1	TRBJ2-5	CASSPWGGTGGTSGGGKETQYF
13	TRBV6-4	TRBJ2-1	CASSDSQTGEQFF
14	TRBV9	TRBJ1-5	CASSVGSKMQPQHF
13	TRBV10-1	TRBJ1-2	CARQQGYSYGYTF
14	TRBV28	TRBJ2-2	CASSGAVNTGELFF
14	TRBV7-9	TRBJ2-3	CASSRDRGEDTQYF
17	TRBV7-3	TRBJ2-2	CASSLDTASGNTGELFF
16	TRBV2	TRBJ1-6	CASSAAGDTGNSPLHF
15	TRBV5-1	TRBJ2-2	CASSLERPRAGELFF
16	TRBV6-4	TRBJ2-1	CASSETSGSSYNEQFF
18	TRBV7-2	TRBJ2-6	CASSTPRVAGAGANGLTF
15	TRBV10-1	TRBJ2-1	CASSPTSGRRYEQFF
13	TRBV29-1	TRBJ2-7	CSVIAGGSYEQYF
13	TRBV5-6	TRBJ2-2	CASSLGTTGELFF
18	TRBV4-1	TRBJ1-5	CASSQEIRGAMSVQPQHF
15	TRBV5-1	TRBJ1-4	CASSWGTGRMEKLFF
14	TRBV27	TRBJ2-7	CASSLGRLTYEQYF
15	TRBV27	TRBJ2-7	CASSFMGEGEYEQYF
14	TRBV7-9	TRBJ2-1	CASSLGAGENEQFF
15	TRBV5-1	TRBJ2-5	CASSFAGTGEETQYF
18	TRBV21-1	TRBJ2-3	CASSLLRGLAGLGDTQYF
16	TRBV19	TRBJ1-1	CASSIDPTGLGTEAFF
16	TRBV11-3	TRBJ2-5	CASSPMTSIAQETQYF
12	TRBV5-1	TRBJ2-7	CASSFSQDEQYF
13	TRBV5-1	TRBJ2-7	CASRQTSSYEQYF
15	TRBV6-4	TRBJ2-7	CASSEVAGGPNEQYF
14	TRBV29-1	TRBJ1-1	CSVEDMGRGTEAFF
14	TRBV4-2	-	CASSQGGRAYEQYF
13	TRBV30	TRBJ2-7	CAWSVSGFYEQYF
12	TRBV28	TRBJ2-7	CASSSDRGEQYF
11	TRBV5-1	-	CASSLNYEQYF
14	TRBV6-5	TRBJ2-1	CASSSTGGGNEQFF
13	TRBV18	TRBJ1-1	CASSPQQGTEASF
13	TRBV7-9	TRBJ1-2	CASSQSTGGGYTF
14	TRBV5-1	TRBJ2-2	CASASTVNTGELFF
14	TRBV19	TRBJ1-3	CASTGQGAGNTIYF
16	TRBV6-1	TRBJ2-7	CASSVGTSGASYEQYF
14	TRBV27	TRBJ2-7	CASRRGIYSYEQYF
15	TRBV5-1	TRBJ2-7	CASSPGAAENYEQYF
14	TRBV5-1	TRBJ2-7	CASSLAGGQDEQYF
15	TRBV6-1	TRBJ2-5	CASSEGLRREDPQYF
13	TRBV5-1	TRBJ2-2	CASSPGGTGELFF
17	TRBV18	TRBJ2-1	CASSLIASGRAEDEQFF
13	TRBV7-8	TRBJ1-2	CASSLGVNYGYTF